The 6 T cell receptor beta chains listed next were all sequenced from one sample in a study of T cell repertoires in ileal Crohn's disease. The time point is: neoterminal ileum biopsy at postoperative endoscopy, about 6 months after surgery. TCRdb keeps only in-frame clones here, not all; method: immunoSEQ multiplex PCR. This sample has 2,500 to 3,000 clones, with roughly three quarters found just once. Sequencing was carried out using ileal tissue. These receptors all stem from an adult with Crohn's disease.

This clone is classed as large. V gene TRBV5-4 combines with J gene TRBJ1-1; 8 bases line up with TRBD1. Germline CDR1 reads SGHNT; CDR2 reads YYREEE (reference sequence). The CDR3 consists of 14 residues. V was pared by 3 bases and J by 5 bases, with 6 bases of the junction left unmatched. As DNA, the CDR3 is TGTGCCAGCAGCTCATCAGGGGGCTGGACTGAAGCTTTCTTT. Its translation: CASSSSGGWTEAFF.

The chain is built from TRBV14 and TRBJ1-2; no clear D gene. V lost 8 bases, J lost 0 bases, and 16 bases lay in between. Per the germline V gene, CDR1 is SGHDN and CDR2 is FVKESK. The CDR3 extends over 15 amino acids. The chain's CDR3 is CASPPPAGPNYGYTF. The CDR3 DNA reads TGTGCCAGCCCCCCCCCGGCAGGTCCTAACTATGGCTACACCTTC.

This rearrangement joins TRBV30 to TRBJ2-3; the D gene is possibly TRBD2 (5 bases). CDR3 length: 16 amino acids. Germline values: CDR1 GTSNPN, CDR2 SVGIG (reference sequence). The ends were cut back, 6 bases at V and 8 bases at J, with 27 bases in the middle. CDR3 sequence reads: CACKPASEMAAGTQYF. The CDR3 nucleotides read TGTGCCTGTAAGCCCGCGAGCGAAATGGCGGCGGGTACGCAGTATTTT.

Note on this clone: Other nucleotide sequences from this sample produce the same CDR3. The chain uses TRBV9 and TRBJ2-7; weak D call: TRBD1 (5 bases). The CDR3 is 12 residues long. Per germline, CDR1 SGDLS and CDR2 YYNGEE. V lost 4 bases, J lost 7 bases, and 12 bases lay in between. DNA for the CDR3: TGTGCCAGCAGCCTGCAGGGTGGGGAGCAGTACTTC. Translation gives CASSLQGGEQYF.

The chain recombines TRBV9 with TRBJ2-1; 9 bases agree with TRBD1. CDR3 length equals 15 residues. V shed 0 bases and J 5 bases; nucleotides not matched to a gene: 3. Germline values: CDR1 SGDLS, CDR2 YYNGEE. CDR3 in DNA: TGTGCCAGCAGCGTAGTGGGACAGGGTAACAATGAGCAGTTCTTC. Protein sequence: CASSVVGQGNNEQFF.

The chain recombines TRBV25-1 with TRBJ2-3; 8 nucleotides match TRBD2. V was clipped by 3 bases and J by 1 base; unmatched bases: 6. This CDR3 is 16 amino acids long. Germline V gives CDR1 MGHDK, CDR2 SYGVNS. The chain's CDR3 is CASSDPRGGGTDTQYF. The CDR3 DNA reads TGTGCCAGCAGTGATCCCCGGGGGGGTGGCACAGATACGCAGTATTTT.